The T cell receptor beta chain under discussion was sequenced for a study of Graves' ophthalmopathy and Graves' hyperthyroidism. The study amplified TCR beta CDR3 regions using RNA transcripts. The first round was an RT-PCR with HTBI primers, and the second round was a multiplex PCR. TCRdb re-called the multiplex PCR reads through MiXCR, storing one row per CDR3 protein. The data hold about 590,000 distinct CDR3 sequences, with about 40% observed a single time. CDR3 size: 14 residues. The V end lost 6 bases, the J end lost 3 bases, and 11 bases lay between the germline ends. Germline V gene lookup returns CDR1 MDHEN and CDR2 SYDVKM. The sample holds a few counts of this clonotype.

This clonotype was obtained from an adult man with Graves' hyperthyroidism. The material sequenced was peripheral blood or thyroid tissue (not recorded which). V gene TRBV28 combines with J gene TRBJ1-4; no clear D gene. The CDR3 bases are TGTGCCAGCAGCCAAGGAGCGGCTAATGAAAAACTGTTTTTT. This encodes CASSQGAANEKLFF.